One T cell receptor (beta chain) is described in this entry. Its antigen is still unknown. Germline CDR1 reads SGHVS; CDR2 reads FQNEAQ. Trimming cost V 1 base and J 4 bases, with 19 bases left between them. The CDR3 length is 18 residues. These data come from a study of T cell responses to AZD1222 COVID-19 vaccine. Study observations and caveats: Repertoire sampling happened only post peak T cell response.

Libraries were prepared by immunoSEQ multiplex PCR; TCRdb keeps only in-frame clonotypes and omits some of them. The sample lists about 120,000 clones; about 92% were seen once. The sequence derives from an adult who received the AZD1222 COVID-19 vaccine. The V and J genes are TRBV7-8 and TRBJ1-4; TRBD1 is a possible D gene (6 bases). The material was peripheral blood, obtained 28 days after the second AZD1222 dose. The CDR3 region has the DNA TGTGCCAGCAGCTTAGGAGGACAGTCATTTGGCTTTAATGAAAAACTGTTTTTT. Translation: CASSLGGQSFGFNEKLFF.